What follows are 8 T cell receptor beta chains derived from one specimen sequenced in a study of shared clonotypes between healthy human individuals. Profiled with immunoSEQ multiplex PCR; TCRdb holds only in-frame clones, not every one. Among 2 million to 2.5 million clones listed, less than 95% were seen once. Sequenced sample: naive CD4+ T cells from PBMCs. Described subset: CD45RA+ positively selected. These receptors were taken from a man aged 18 to 29 in good health. Some clones in this sample may be carry-over from other donors' samples.

This rearrangement joins TRBV6-4 to TRBJ2-7; either TRBD1 or TRBD2 may fit D (5 bases each). Germline-derived CDR1 and CDR2 are MRHNA and SNTAGT. Trimming cost V 5 bases and J 3 bases, with 11 bases left between them. CDR3 length: 13 residues. The CDR3 sequence is CASSRDGGYEQYF. The DNA of the CDR3 is TGTGCCAGCAGTCGGGACGGTGGCTACGAGCAGTACTTC.

This chain joins TRBV7-8 and TRBJ2-2; weak D call: TRBD1 (6 bases). The CDR3 has 15 residues. Germline CDR1 and CDR2: SGHVS and FQNEAQ. V was trimmed by 4 bases and J by 6 bases, leaving 15 bases between them. As DNA, the CDR3 is TGTGCCAGCAGCTCTAAACAGGGCTCAGCCGGGGAGCTGTTTTTT. The encoded protein is CASSSKQGSAGELFF.

The genes are TRBV5-1 and TRBJ2-5; 8 nucleotides align to TRBD2. Germline CDR1 is SGHRS and CDR2 is YFSETQ. With 0 bases clipped from V and 3 bases from J, the junction kept 7 bases outside the gene matches. This CDR3 comprises 16 residues. CDR3 sequence reads: CASSLEPSSGKETQYF. CDR3 nucleotides: TGCGCCAGCAGCTTGGAGCCAAGTAGCGGGAAAGAGACCCAGTACTTC.

With respect to this clone: This sample also contains other DNA sequences that code for the same CDR3. The chain couples TRBV5-1 to TRBJ1-5; D is ambiguous. This CDR3 region has 14 residues. V gave up 3 bases and J gave up 0 bases, with 7 bases separating them. Germline lookup yields CDR1 SGHRS and CDR2 YFSETQ. DNA of the CDR3: TGCGCCAGCAGCTCGGACCCTAGCAATCAGCCCCAGCATTTT. Translation gives CASSSDPSNQPQHF.

This chain joins TRBV6-1 and TRBJ2-2; D is unresolved. V was cut by 0 bases and J by 7 bases, with 12 bases left in between. This CDR3 is built from 15 residues. CDR1 MNHNS and CDR2 SASEGT come from the germline V gene. The CDR3 coding sequence is TGTGCCAGCAGTGAAGCAGGCAGAAGAATCGGGGAGCTGTTTTTT. This encodes CASSEAGRRIGELFF.

This chain connects TRBV5-4 to TRBJ2-5; a weak D match, TRBD2 (5 bases). The CDR3 length is 12 residues. Germline CDR1 is SGHNT and CDR2 is YYREEE (reference sequence). The germline V and J ends were trimmed by 4 bases and 3 bases, with 7 bases remaining between them. CDR3 sequence (DNA): TGTGCCAGCAGCCAGCGGAAAGAGACCCAGTACTTC. Translated, it gives CASSQRKETQYF.

This sequence joins TRBV7-3 and TRBJ2-1; 8 nucleotides align to TRBD2. Germline trimming cut 5 bases from V and 8 bases from J; bases unmatched to any gene: 8. The CDR3 sequence is 14 residues long. CDR1 and CDR2 from the germline V gene are SGHTA and FQGTGA. CDR3 protein: CASSLSGRNYEQFF. For the CDR3, the DNA is TGTGCCAGCAGCCTCAGCGGGAGAAACTATGAGCAGTTCTTC.

Only one count was recorded for this clone. The chain employs TRBV21-1 and TRBJ1-2; TRBD1, the D gene given by the table, was not confirmed from the DNA. TRBV21-1 is reported as a pseudogene. This CDR3 has 13 residues. CDR3 in amino acids: CASSSLDSEGYTF. CDR3 bases: TGTGCCAGCAGCAGCCTTGACAGTGAAGGCTACACCTTC.